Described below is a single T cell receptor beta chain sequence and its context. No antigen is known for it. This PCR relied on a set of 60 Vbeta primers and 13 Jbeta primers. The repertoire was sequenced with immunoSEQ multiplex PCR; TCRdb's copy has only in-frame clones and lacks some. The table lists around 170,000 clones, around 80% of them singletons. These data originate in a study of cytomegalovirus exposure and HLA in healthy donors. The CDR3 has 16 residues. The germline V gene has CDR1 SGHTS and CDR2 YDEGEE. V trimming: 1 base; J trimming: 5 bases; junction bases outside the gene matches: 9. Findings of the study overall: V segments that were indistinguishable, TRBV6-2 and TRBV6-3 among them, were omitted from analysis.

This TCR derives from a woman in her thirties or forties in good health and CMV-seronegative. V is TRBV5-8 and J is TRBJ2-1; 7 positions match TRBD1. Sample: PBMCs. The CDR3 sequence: CASSLTPRQGNNEQFF. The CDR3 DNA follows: TGTGCCAGCAGCTTGACTCCGAGACAGGGAAACAATGAGCAGTTCTTC.